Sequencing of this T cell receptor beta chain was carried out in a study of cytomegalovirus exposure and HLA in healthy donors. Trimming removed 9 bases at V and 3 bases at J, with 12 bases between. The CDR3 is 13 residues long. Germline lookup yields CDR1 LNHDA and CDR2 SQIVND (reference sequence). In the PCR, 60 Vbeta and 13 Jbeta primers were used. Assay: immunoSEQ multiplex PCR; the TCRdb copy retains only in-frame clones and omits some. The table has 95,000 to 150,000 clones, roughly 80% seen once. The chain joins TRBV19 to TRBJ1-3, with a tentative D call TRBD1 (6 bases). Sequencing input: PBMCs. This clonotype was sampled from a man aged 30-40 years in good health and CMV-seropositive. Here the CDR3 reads CASHGGLGNTIYF. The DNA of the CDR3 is TGTGCCAGCCACGGGGGGCTTGGAAACACCATATATTTT.